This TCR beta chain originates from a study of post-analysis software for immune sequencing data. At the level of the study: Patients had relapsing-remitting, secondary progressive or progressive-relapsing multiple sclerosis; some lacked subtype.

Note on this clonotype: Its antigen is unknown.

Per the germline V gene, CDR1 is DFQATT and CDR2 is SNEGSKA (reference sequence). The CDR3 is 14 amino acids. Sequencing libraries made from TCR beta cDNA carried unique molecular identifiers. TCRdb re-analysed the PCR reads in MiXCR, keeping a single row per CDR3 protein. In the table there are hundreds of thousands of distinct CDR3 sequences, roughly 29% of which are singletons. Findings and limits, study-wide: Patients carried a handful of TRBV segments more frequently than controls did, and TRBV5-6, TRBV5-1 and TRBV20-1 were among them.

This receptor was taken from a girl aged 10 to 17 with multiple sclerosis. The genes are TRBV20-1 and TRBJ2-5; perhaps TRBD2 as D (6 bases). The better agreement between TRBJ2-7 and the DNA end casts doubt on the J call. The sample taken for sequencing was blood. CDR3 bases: TGCAGTGCTAGACGTCCGGGACCCGGGGGCGAGCAGTACTTC. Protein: CSARRPGPGGEQYF.